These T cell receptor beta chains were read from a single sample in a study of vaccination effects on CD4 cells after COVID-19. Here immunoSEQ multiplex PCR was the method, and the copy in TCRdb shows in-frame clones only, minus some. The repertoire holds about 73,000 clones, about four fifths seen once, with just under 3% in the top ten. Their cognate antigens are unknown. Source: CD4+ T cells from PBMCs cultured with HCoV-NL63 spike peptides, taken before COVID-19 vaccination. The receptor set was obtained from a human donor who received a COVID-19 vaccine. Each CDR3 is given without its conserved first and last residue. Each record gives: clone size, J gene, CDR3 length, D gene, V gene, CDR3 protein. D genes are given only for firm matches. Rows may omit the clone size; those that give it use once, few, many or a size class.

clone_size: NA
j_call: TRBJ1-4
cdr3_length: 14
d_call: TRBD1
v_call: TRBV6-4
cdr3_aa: ASSGGTEATNEKLF

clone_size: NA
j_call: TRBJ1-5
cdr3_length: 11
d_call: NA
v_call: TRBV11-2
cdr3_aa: ASSPTRYQPQH

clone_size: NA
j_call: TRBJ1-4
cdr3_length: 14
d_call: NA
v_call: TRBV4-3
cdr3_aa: ASSQGYQGINEKLF

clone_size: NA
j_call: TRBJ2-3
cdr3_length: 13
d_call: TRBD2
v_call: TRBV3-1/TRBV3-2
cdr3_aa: ASSHSGGAADTQY

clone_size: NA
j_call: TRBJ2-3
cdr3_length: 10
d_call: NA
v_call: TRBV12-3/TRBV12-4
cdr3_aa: ASSLHPSPQY

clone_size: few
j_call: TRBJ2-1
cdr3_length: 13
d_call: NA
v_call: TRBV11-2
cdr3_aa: ASSLDSGSYNEQF

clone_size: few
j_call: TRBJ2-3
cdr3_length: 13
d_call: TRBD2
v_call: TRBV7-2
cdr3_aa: ASSLGSGGANTQY

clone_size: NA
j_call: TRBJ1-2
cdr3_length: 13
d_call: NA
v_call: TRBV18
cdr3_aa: ASSPRTESLGGYT

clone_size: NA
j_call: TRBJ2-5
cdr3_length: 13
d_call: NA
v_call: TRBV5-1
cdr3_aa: ASSLGVGVQETQY

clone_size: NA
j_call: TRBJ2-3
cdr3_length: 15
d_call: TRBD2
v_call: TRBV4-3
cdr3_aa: ASSPGGAARNTDTQY

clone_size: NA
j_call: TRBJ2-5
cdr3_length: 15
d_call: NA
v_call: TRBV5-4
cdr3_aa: ASSLIFGGLYQETQY

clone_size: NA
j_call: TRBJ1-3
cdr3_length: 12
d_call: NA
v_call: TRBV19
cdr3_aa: ASSIVGKGNTIY

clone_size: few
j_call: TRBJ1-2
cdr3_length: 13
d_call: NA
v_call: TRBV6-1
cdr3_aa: ASSEGGWQGGGYT

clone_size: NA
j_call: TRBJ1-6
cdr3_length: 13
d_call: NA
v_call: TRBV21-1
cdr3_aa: ASSKKAEENSPLH

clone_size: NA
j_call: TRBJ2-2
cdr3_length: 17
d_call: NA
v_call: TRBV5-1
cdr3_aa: ASSFLPVVLKENTGELF

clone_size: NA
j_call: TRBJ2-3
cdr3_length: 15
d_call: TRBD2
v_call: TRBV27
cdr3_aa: ASRRPGLAGYTDTQY

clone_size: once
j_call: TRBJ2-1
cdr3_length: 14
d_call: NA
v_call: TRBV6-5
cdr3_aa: ASSSPTRRVGNEQF

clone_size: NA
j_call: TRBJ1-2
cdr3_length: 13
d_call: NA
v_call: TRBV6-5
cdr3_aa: ASSPAPALPYGYT

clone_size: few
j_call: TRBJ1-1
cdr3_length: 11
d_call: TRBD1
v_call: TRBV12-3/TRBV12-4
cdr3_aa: ASKGAGPTEAF

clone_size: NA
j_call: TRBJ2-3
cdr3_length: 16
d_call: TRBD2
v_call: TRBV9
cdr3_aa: ASSAGTSGGHSTDTQY

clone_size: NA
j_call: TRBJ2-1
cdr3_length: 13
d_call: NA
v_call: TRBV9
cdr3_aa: ASSPSSGQNNEQF

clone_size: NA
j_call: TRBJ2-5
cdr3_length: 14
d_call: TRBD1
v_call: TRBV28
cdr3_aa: ASSPSTGGSQETQY

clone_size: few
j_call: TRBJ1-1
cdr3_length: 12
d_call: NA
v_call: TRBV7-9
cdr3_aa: ASSSPGTPTEAF

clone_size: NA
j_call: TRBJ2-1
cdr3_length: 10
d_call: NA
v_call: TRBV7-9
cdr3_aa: ASSPQGDEQF

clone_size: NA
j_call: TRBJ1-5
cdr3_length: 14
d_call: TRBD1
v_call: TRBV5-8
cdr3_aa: ASSLDRLQGNQPQH

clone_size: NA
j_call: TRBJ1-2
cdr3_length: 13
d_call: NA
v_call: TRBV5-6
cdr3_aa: ASSGWGGTNYGYT

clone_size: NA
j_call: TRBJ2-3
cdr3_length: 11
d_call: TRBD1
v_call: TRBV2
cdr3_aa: ASRDRAQNTQY

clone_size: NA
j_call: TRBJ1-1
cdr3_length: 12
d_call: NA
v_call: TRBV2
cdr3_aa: ASSVGRSNTEAF

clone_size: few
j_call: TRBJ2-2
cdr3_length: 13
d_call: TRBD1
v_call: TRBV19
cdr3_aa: ASSMGTGGTGELF

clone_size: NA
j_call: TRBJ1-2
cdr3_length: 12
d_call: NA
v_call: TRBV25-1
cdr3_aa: ASMTPGSNYGYT

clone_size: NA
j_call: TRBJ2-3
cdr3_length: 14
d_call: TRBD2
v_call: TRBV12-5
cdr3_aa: ASAWGGRHFTDTQY

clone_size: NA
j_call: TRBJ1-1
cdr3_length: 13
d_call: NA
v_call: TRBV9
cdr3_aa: ASSAPQGAPTEAF

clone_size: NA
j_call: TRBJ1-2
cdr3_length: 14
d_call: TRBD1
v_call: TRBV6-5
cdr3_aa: ASSYRRTGGDGGYT

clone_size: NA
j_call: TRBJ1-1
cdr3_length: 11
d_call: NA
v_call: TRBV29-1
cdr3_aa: SGRAALLTEAF

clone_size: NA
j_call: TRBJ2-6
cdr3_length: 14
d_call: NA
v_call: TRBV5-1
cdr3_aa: ASSFTSGFGANVLT

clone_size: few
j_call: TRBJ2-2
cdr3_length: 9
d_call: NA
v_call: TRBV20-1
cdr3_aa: SAGDPGELF

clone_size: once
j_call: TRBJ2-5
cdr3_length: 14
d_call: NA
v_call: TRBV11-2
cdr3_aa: ASSLSLTGGAETQY

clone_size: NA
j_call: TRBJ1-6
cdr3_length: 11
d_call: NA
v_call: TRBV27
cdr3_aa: ASSPRTSSPLH

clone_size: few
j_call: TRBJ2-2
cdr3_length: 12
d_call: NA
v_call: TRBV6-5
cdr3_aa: ASRKEFSTGELF

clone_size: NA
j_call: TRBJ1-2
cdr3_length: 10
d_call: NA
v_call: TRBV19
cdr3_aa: ASSNRNYGYT

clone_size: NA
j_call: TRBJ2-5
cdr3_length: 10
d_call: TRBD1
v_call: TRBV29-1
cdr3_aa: SIKQGTETQY

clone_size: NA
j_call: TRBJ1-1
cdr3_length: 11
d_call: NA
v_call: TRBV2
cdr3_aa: ASSDAGNTEAF

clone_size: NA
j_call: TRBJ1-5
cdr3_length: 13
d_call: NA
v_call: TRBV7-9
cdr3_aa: ASSFDGLGNQPQH

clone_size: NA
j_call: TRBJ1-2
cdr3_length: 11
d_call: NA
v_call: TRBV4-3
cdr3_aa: ASSHSGNYGYT

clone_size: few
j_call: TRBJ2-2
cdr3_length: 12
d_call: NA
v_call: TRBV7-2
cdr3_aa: ASSLSRAGAELF

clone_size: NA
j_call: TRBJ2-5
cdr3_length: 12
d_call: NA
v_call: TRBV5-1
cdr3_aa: ASSTLEPRETQY

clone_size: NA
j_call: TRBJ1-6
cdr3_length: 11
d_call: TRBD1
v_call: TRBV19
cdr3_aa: ASTGQGISPLH

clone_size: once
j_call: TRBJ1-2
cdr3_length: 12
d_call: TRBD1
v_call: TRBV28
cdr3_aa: ASSSGGGHYGYT

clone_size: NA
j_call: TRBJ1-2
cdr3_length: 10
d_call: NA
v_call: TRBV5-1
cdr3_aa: ASSLAGEGYT

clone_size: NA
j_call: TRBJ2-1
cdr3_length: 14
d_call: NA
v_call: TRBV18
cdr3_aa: ASSPPRGPTYNEQF

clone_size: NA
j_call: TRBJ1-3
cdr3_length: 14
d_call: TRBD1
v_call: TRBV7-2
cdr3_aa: ASSFAGTGGGNTIY

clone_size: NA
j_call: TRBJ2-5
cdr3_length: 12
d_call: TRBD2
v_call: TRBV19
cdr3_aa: ASGTTRDYETQY

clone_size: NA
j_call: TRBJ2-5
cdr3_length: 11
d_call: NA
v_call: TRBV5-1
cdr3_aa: ASSANVQETQY

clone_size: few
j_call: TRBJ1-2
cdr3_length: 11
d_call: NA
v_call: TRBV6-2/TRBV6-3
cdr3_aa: ASSPGRNYGYT

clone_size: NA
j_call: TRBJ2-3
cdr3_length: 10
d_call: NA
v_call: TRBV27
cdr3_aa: ASSPIADTQY

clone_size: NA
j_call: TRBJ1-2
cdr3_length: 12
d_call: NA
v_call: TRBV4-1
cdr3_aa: ASSRSPGGYGYT

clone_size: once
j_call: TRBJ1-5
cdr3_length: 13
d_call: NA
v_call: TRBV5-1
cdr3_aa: ASSLAGGRNQPQH

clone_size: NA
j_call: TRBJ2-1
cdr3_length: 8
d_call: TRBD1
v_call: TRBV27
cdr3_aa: ASRNRGKF

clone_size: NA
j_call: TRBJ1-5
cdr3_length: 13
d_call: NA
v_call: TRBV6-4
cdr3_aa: ASSPDGNSNQPQH

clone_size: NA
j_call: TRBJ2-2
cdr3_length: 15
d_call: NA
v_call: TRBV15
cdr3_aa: ATSRALDSLNTGELF